This T cell receptor (beta chain) was recorded in a study of T-cell reconstitution after alpha-beta-depleted transplantation in children (TCRdb year 2016). Broadly, across the study: Using TCR repertoire profiling, the study quantitatively followed how T-cell immune reconstitution unfolded in children after TCRalphabeta/CD19-depleted allogeneic hematopoietic cell transplantation.

What the work shows at the level of the full study, not this receptor alone: In some patients, the high TCRbeta diversity seen at day 60 was put down to recipient T cells and intrathymic progenitors that had survived conditioning. The frequencies of hyperexpanded clones fell over the following months, and after one year, T-cell counts and TCRbeta diversity were mostly attributed to newly produced T cells. Apparently early alphabetaT-cell count recovery about two months after transplant reportedly relied on only several hundred rapidly expanded clones derived from non-depleted graft cells.

Taken from the germline V gene (reference sequence), the CDR1 and CDR2 loops are MNHEY and SMNVEV. V and J are trimmed by 7 bases and 0 bases, and the gene matches miss 9 bases of the junction. The CDR3 goes from the cysteine to the phenylalanine over 16 residues. The DNA shown is the 48-base CDR3, in frame from base 1. Ten or more counts support this clonotype. The clone's antigen remains unknown. Nothing much larger sits one base from this clone, and base qualities are not available. This specimen's treatment or condition label, interpreted: allogeneic hematopoietic cell transplantation with graft depleted of TCRalphabeta T cells and CD19 B cells. The transplant recipients were children given TCRalphabeta/CD19-depleted allogeneic hematopoietic cell grafts. The library was prepared using PCR. The sequencer was an Illumina HiSeq 2500. TCR library preparation used molecular barcoding, with unique molecular identifiers applied to normalize quantification of the TCRbeta repertoire. The raw public reads went through TCRdb reprocessing: fastp at Q25, MiXCR clone calling, in-frame beta chains kept. Merged by CDR3 protein, the rows form single entries marked with the most common genes and DNA. The sample table holds hundreds of thousands of distinct CDR3 sequences, of which approximately 14% were seen once. The top ten constitute 0.79% of the sample.

Recombination joined TRBV27 with TRBJ1-2; 9 bases in between match TRBD1. The source was PBMCs, collected before TCRalphabeta/CD19-depleted stem cell transplant. The TCR originated in a girl aged 2-10 years with congenital amegakaryocytic thrombocytopenia, due to receive a stem cell transplant. The CDR3 here reads CASTPGQGPSNYGYTF. The nucleotide sequence is TGTGCCAGCACCCCGGGACAGGGTCCCTCTAACTATGGCTACACCTTC.